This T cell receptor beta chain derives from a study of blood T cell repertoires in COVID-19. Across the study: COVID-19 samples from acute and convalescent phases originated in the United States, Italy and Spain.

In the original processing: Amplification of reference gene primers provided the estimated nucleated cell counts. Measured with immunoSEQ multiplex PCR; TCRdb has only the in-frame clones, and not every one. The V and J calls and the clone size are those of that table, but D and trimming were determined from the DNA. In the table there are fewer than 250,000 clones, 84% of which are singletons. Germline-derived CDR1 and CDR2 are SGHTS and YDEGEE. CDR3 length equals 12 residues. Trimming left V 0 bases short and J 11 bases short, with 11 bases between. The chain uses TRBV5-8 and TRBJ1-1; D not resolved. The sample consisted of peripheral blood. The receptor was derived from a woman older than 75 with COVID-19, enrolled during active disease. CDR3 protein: CASSLGSGRAFF. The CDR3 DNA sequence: TGTGCCAGCAGCTTGGGTTCAGGTCGGGCTTTCTTT.